Each of the 23 T cell receptor beta chains below was sequenced from the same sample in a study of blood T cells in healthy people across ages. Sample-barcoded 5' priming and a J-beta primer mix drove a second PCR of roughly 6 to 12 cycles. MiXCR was run by TCRdb on the 5' RACE reads, yielding one entry per CDR3 protein. The sample yields some 560,000 distinct CDR3 sequences, about 28% seen once. This sample was also put to use in a study of T cells of mothers and their children.

Sequenced input: blood. The source is a boy aged 2 to 10 in good health.

The chain combines TRBV11-1 with TRBJ2-5; 11 bases match TRBD2. Germline-derived CDR1 and CDR2 are SGHAT and FQDESV (reference sequence). After removal of 3 bases from V and 1 base from J, the junction contained 22 bases not matched to a gene. The CDR3 loop spans 22 amino acids. CDR3 sequence: CASSFGALRYWEGTSGQETQYF. CDR3 DNA sequence: TGTGCCAGCAGCTTCGGAGCATTACGATACTGGGAGGGGACTAGCGGCCAAGAGACCCAGTACTTC.

This clonotype was counted a few times. The chain uses TRBV6-5 and TRBJ2-5, with D unclear. The J call could be wrong; TRBJ2-1 is a better fit for the DNA end. The CDR3 is made up of 16 amino acids. Looked up from germline, CDR1 is MNHEY and CDR2 is SVGAGI. CDR3 residues: CASSSYAGLTYNEQFF. The DNA of the CDR3 is TGTGCCAGCAGTTCGTACGCCGGGCTGACCTACAATGAGCAGTTCTTC.

There are many counts of this clonotype. V and J are TRBV5-1 and TRBJ2-5, with 11 nucleotides matching TRBD1. The CDR3 has 15 amino acids. The germline gives CDR1 SGHRS, CDR2 YFSETQ. Germline trimming cut 4 bases from V and 2 bases from J; bases unmatched to any gene: 4. The CDR3, as DNA: TGCGCCAGCAGCCCCGGGACAGGGGGACAAGAGACCCAGTACTTC. As protein: CASSPGTGGQETQYF. The whole variable domain, remainder taken from reference TRBV5-1 and TRBJ2-5, is KAGVTQTPRYLIKTRGQQVTLSCSPISGHRSVSWYQQTPGQGLQFLFEYFSETQRNKGNFPGRFSGRQFSNSRSEMNVSTLELGDSALYLCASSPGTGGQETQYFGPGTRLLVL.

The gene calls are TRBV29-1 and TRBJ1-1; no definite D call. Germline CDR1 is SQVTM and CDR2 is ANQGSEA. Trimming took off 2 bases at V and 10 bases at J, with 14 bases between the two ends. The CDR3 extends over 12 amino acids. CDR3 in amino acids: CSVETVSLRAFF. CDR3 nucleotides: TGCAGCGTTGAAACCGTCAGTTTGCGAGCTTTCTTT.

This chain links TRBV7-9 with TRBJ2-5; 7 bases are a match to TRBD2. The J call is uncertain, as TRBJ2-1 better fits the DNA end. The germline CDR1 and CDR2 sequences are SEHNR and FQNEAQ (reference sequence). The length of the CDR3 is 15 residues. The CDR3 sequence is CASSLVAGRKREQFF. The CDR3 coding sequence is TGTGCCAGCAGCTTAGTAGCGGGCCGAAAGCGGGAGCAGTTCTTC.

This clonotype was counted a few times. This chain joins TRBV3-1 and TRBJ2-7; TRBD1 agrees at 9 bases. The CDR3 is 15 amino acids. Germline-derived CDR1 and CDR2 are LGHDT and YNNKEL (reference sequence). V shed 3 bases and J 5 bases; nucleotides not matched to a gene: 8. CDR3 sequence reads: CASSHTGQGRHEQYF. CDR3 DNA: TGTGCCAGCAGCCACACGGGACAGGGAAGACACGAGCAGTACTTC.

The chain has TRBV18 and TRBJ1-2; the D gene is possibly TRBD1 (6 bases). Looked up from germline, CDR1 is KGHSH and CDR2 is LQKENI. Trimming shortened V by 3 bases and J by 1 base, and 15 bases separated the two germline ends. This CDR3 has 16 residues. The CDR3 coding sequence is TGTGCCAGCTCACCCAACACGGGGGCCGGTAACTATGGCTACACCTTC. Its protein product is CASSPNTGAGNYGYTF.

This clonotype was counted between two and nine times. The rearrangement uses TRBV3-1 and TRBJ2-5; possibly TRBD2 for D (6 bases). Germline CDR1 reads LGHDT; CDR2 reads YNNKEL (reference sequence). The CDR3 is 16 residues long. Trimming took 4 bases from V and 3 from J, leaving 18 bases between them. The CDR3 protein is CASSRFSSGSKETQYF. In DNA, the CDR3 is TGTGCCAGCAGCCGCTTCAGTTCCGGGAGTAAAGAGACCCAGTACTTC.

The table lists this clonotype with many counts. The V call is TRBV29-1, the J call TRBJ2-3; TRBD1 might be the D (6 bases). V lost 4 bases and J 1 base, leaving 6 bases between the germline ends. This CDR3 is 12 amino acids long. Germline V gene sequence: CDR1 SQVTM, CDR2 ANQGSEA. CDR3 DNA sequence: TGCAGCGTTGGGACAGGCACAGATACGCAGTATTTT. Translation gives CSVGTGTDTQYF.

The chain has TRBV12-3 or TRBV12-4 and TRBJ1-1, with D perhaps matching TRBD1 (5 bases). The CDR3 length is 12 residues. Trimming left V 8 bases short and J 5 bases short, with 12 bases between. For the CDR3, the DNA is TGTGCCAGCGGATCGGGGGATACTGAAGCTTTCTTT. It specifies CASGSGDTEAFF.

The V gene is TRBV5-1, the J gene TRBJ1-4, with TRBD1 identical over 8 bases. Germline-derived CDR1 and CDR2 are SGHRS and YFSETQ. V gave up 4 bases and J gave up 5 bases; unmatched junction bases: 1. The CDR3 is 13 amino acids. The CDR3 spells CASSNRGNEKLFF. The CDR3 region has the DNA TGCGCCAGCAGCAACAGGGGGAATGAAAAACTGTTTTTT.

The chain joins TRBV15 to TRBJ2-2, with unresolved D. Trimming took off 3 bases at V and 3 bases at J, with 5 bases between the two ends. This CDR3 contains 13 residues. Per germline, CDR1 LNHNV and CDR2 YYDKDF (reference sequence). The CDR3 protein is CATSRADTGELFF. The CDR3 nucleotides read TGTGCCACCAGCAGGGCCGACACCGGGGAGCTGTTTTTT.

About this clonotype itself: The junction differs from germline at one of its ends, possibly a read error. The V gene is TRBV7-7, the J gene TRBJ2-5; D not resolved. The CDR3 is 13 amino acids. Looked up from germline, CDR1 is SSHAT and CDR2 is FNYEAQ (reference sequence). CDR3 sequence reads: CASSPRLGETQYF. DNA for the CDR3: TGTGCTAGCAGCCCCCGGCTGGGAGAGACCCAGTACTTC.

The chain employs TRBV5-1 and TRBJ1-1; TRBD1 matches at 7 bases. Germline CDR1 reads SGHRS; CDR2 reads YFSETQ. Trimming removed 0 bases from V and 3 bases from J; junction bases left unmatched: 8. The CDR3 sequence is 16 residues long. The CDR3 loop is CASSLAAQGEDTEAFF. CDR3 nucleotides: TGCGCCAGCAGCTTGGCCGCGCAGGGGGAAGACACTGAAGCTTTCTTT.

This clonotype was found once. J is TRBJ2-1 and V is TRBV2; D might be TRBD2 (8 bases). Germline V gives CDR1 SNHLY, CDR2 FYNNEI. V was pared by 2 bases and J by 2 bases, with 13 bases between. This CDR3 region has 16 residues. The CDR3 is CASSEPGGGPYNEQFF. In DNA form, the CDR3 reads TGTGCCAGCAGTGAACCGGGAGGGGGCCCCTACAATGAGCAGTTCTTC.

This rearrangement joins TRBV4-1 to TRBJ1-2; D not resolved. CDR1 is MGHRA, CDR2 YSYEKL, per germline. Trimming shortened V by 0 bases and J by 4 bases, and 9 bases separated the two germline ends. The CDR3 runs 14 residues. CDR3 bases: TGCGCCAGCAGCCAAGATCTGGCCGGCTATGGCTACACCTTC. Encoded protein: CASSQDLAGYGYTF.

As regards this clonotype: The junction does not match germline at one end; this may be a read error. The chain couples TRBV7-2 to TRBJ1-2; weak D call: TRBD1 (5 bases). Germline values: CDR1 SGHTA, CDR2 FQGNSA. The CDR3 totals 15 residues. The CDR3 loop is CASSSQGSAGYGYTF. The CDR3 nucleotides are TGCGCCAGCAGCTCCCAGGGATCCGCTGGGTATGGCTACACCTTC.

The chain is built from TRBV7-3 and TRBJ1-2; 8 bases match TRBD1. With V trimmed by 5 bases and J by 8 bases, 13 bases remained unmatched. CDR1 and CDR2 (germline): SGHTA, FQGTGA. This CDR3 is 15 amino acids long. The CDR3 nucleotides are TGTGCCAGCAGCCCGTTTGGAGAGACAGGGGACGGCTACACCTTC. Its translation is CASSPFGETGDGYTF.

The chain is built from TRBV7-9 and TRBJ2-2; D might be TRBD2 (6 bases). Trimming stripped 4 bases from V and 6 bases from J, with 15 bases between. The CDR3 loop spans 15 amino acids. Germline values: CDR1 SEHNR, CDR2 FQNEAQ (reference sequence). The CDR3 coding sequence is TGTGCCAGCAGCTCGAGGCGCGGGATCGCCGGGGAGCTGTTTTTT. It codes for CASSSRRGIAGELFF. The full variable domain, completed using reference TRBV7-9 and TRBJ2-2, is DTGVSQNPRHKITKRGQNVTFRCDPISEHNRLYWYRQTLGQGPEFLTYFQNEAQLEKSRLLSDRFSAERPKGSFSTLEIQRTEQGDSAMYLCASSSRRGIAGELFFGEGSRLTVL.

This clonotype was detected only a few times. CDR3 bases: TGTGCCAGCAGTGAATTGGGCCCCGGGGGGAACTATGGCTACACCTTC. This gives the protein CASSELGPGGNYGYTF. The chain uses TRBV25-1 and TRBJ1-2; weak D call: TRBD1 (5 bases). The CDR3 sequence is 16 residues long. V was clipped by 1 base and J by 2 bases, with 14 bases between them. Germline V gene data show CDR1 as MGHDK and CDR2 as SYGVNS.

This chain links TRBV3-1 with TRBJ2-5; D not certain. V shed 0 bases and J shed 2 bases, with 10 bases lying between them. The CDR3 spans 15 residues. Germline V gives CDR1 LGHDT, CDR2 YNNKEL (reference sequence). For the CDR3, the DNA is TGTGCCAGCAGCCAAGAGGGCAGCAGTCAAGAGACCCAGTACTTC. This translates into CASSQEGSSQETQYF.

The chain links TRBV11-2 to TRBJ2-7; 8 bases line up with TRBD2. The junction had 3 bases not matched to a gene; V was cut back by 0 bases and J by 5 bases. This CDR3 is built from 14 residues. From germline, CDR1 is SGHAT and CDR2 FQNNGV. The chain's CDR3 is CASSLDRTSHEQYF. CDR3 coding DNA: TGTGCCAGCAGCTTAGATCGGACTAGCCACGAGCAGTACTTC. The full variable domain, completed using reference TRBV11-2 and TRBJ2-7, is EAGVAQSPRYKIIEKRQSVAFWCNPISGHATLYWYQQILGQGPKLLIQFQNNGVVDDSQLPKDRFSAERLKGVDSTLKIQPAKLEDSAVYLCASSLDRTSHEQYFGPGTRLTVT.

J is TRBJ1-5 and V is TRBV19, with D unresolved. Trimming cost V 5 bases and J 2 bases, with 13 bases left between them. CDR1 is LNHDA, CDR2 SQIVND, per germline (reference sequence). CDR3 length equals 15 residues. For the CDR3, the DNA is TGTGCCAGTAGTTCTGTCAATTTTGGCAATCAGCCCCAGCATTTT. Translated: CASSSVNFGNQPQHF.